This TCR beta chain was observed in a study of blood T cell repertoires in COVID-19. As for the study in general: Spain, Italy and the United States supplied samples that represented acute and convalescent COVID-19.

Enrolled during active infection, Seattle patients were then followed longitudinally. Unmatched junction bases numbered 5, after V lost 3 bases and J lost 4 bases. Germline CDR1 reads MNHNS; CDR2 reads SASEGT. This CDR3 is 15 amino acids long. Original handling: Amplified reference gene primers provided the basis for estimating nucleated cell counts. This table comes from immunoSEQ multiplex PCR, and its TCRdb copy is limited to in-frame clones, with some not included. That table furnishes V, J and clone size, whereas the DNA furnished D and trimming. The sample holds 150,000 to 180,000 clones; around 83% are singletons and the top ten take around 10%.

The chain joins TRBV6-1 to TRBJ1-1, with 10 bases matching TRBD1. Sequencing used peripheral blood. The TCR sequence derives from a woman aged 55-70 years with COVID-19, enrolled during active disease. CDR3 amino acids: CASSDRTGGSTEAFF. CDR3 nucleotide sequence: TGTGCCAGCAGTGATCGGACAGGGGGGAGCACTGAAGCTTTCTTT.